These 32 T cell receptor beta chains share one sample of origin, sequenced in a study of Graves' ophthalmopathy and Graves' hyperthyroidism. RNA served as the template for amplifying TCR beta CDR3 regions. The authors performed first-round RT-PCR with HTBI primers and then a second-round multiplex PCR. From the multiplex PCR reads, TCRdb called clonotypes with MiXCR, one entry per CDR3 protein. This repertoire shows about 340,000 distinct CDR3 sequences, 15% to 20% found once; its top ten account for more than 9%. The sample taken for sequencing was peripheral blood. These receptors were collected from an adult man with Graves' ophthalmopathy.

This clonotype was seen many times. The chain joins TRBV28 to TRBJ1-1; 8 bases line up with TRBD1. The germline V gene has CDR1 MDHEN and CDR2 SYDVKM. This CDR3 is built from 14 residues. The trim removed 7 bases at V and 4 bases at J, leaving 8 bases unmatched. The CDR3 DNA sequence: TGTGCCAGCACCCCACAGGGGGTATTCACTGAAGCTTTCTTT. Its protein is CASTPQGVFTEAFF.

Regarding this clonotype: No conserved phenylalanine or tryptophan ends this CDR3, so it is likely a read error. CDR3 region: CASSPGTGGYEQYS. CDR3 nucleotides: TGTGCCAGCTCCCCGGGGACAGGGGGCTACGAGCAGTACTCC. The chain combines TRBV18 with TRBJ2-7, with TRBD1 matching over 11 bases. This CDR3 comprises 14 residues. Germline V CDR1 and CDR2: KGHSH, LQKENI. The junction had 4 bases not matched to a gene; V was cut back by 6 bases and J by 3 bases.

In this sample, this clonotype turned up many times. This chain joins TRBV7-6 and TRBJ2-7; possibly TRBD2 for D (7 bases). This CDR3 comprises 15 residues. Germline V gene sequence: CDR1 SGHVS, CDR2 FNYEAQ. The ends were cut back, 5 bases at V and 6 bases at J, with 20 bases in the middle. The CDR3 DNA is TGTGCCAGCAGCCCCGGGGGGCCGGGCTCGGGCGAGCAGTACTTC. This translates into CASSPGGPGSGEQYF.

Many counts were recorded for this clonotype. The J gene is TRBJ1-2, the V gene TRBV27, with 10 bases fitting TRBD1. CDR3 length: 18 amino acids. Germline V lookup: CDR1 MNHEY, CDR2 SMNVEV (reference sequence). The trim removed 7 bases at V and 4 bases at J, leaving 18 bases unmatched. The CDR3 DNA sequence: TGTGCCAGCACCCAAACGGGGACAGGGGCGTCCCGACTCTATGGCTACACCTTC. Residues: CASTQTGTGASRLYGYTF.

This clonotype was observed at least ten times. The V call is TRBV6-1, the J call TRBJ1-2; TRBD1 is a possible D gene (5 bases). This CDR3 is 14 amino acids long. Trimming shortened V by 10 bases and J by 4 bases, and 19 bases separated the two germline ends. Germline values: CDR1 MNHNS, CDR2 SASEGT. The CDR3 DNA reads TGTGCCACGTCCAGGGAGGCCCCCTTCTATGGCTACACCTTC. Its translation is CATSREAPFYGYTF.

In this sample, this clonotype turned up many times. The chain has TRBV5-1 and TRBJ1-1; 7 bases are a match to TRBD1. V was clipped by 4 bases and J by 10 bases; unmatched bases: 10. The CDR3 extends over 13 amino acids. From germline, CDR1 is SGHRS and CDR2 YFSETQ. The CDR3 sequence is CASSGRGQWGAFF. CDR3 bases: TGCGCCAGCAGCGGGAGGGGGCAATGGGGAGCTTTCTTT.

At least ten counts were recorded for this clonotype. The V and J genes are TRBV5-1 and TRBJ2-7; no clear D gene. Germline loops: CDR1 SGHRS, CDR2 YFSETQ. Between the trimmed V and J ends, which lost 1 base and 0 bases, there was a span of 26 bases. This CDR3 comprises 20 residues. In DNA, the CDR3 is TGCGCCAGCAGCTTGAGCTGGTCGGAACCTGTGACACGATACTCCTACGAGCAGTACTTC. It yields the protein CASSLSWSEPVTRYSYEQYF.

This clonotype has at least ten counts. The V and J genes are TRBV2 and TRBJ1-2; no firm D call. V shed 5 bases and J shed 4 bases, with 17 bases lying between them. CDR1 is SNHLY, CDR2 FYNNEI, per germline. The CDR3 runs 15 residues. CDR3 nucleotides: TGTGCCAGCAGTTTACAGCTAATTGCTGGCTATGGCTACACCTTC. Its translation: CASSLQLIAGYGYTF.

This clonotype was counted many times. The rearrangement joins TRBV20-1 to TRBJ1-5; 7 positions match TRBD1. The CDR3 runs 18 residues. Losses at the gene ends were 0 bases for V and 1 base for J; bases not matched to a gene: 12. The germline gives CDR1 DFQATT, CDR2 SNEGSKA (reference sequence). Here the CDR3 reads CSARDGQVGGSSNQPQHF. Here the CDR3 DNA reads TGCAGTGCTAGAGATGGACAGGTCGGAGGTTCGAGCAATCAGCCCCAGCATTTT.

This clonotype was seen repeatedly, ten times or more. The chain recombines TRBV19 with TRBJ1-5, with 8 bases lining up with TRBD1. Trimming at V came to 7 bases and at J to 6 bases, leaving 8 bases not matched to a gene. The CDR3 has 14 residues. Germline CDR1 and CDR2: LNHDA and SQIVND (reference sequence). CDR3 amino acids: CASTVTGGGQPQHF. The CDR3 DNA is TGTGCCAGTACAGTTACAGGGGGTGGTCAGCCCCAGCATTTT.

This clonotype was counted many times. The chain carries TRBV6-5 and TRBJ1-1, with 7 bases fitting TRBD1. V dropped 5 bases and J dropped 7; count of bases not matched to a gene: 16. CDR1 MNHEY and CDR2 SVGAGI come from the germline V gene. The CDR3 runs 16 residues. The CDR3: CASSPHRGNLEGEAFF. As DNA, the CDR3 is TGTGCCAGCAGTCCCCACAGGGGTAACTTGGAGGGTGAAGCTTTCTTT.

This clonotype has at least ten counts. The chain is built from TRBV19 and TRBJ1-5, with D maybe TRBD1 (6 bases). Germline CDR1 is LNHDA and CDR2 is SQIVND (reference sequence). V was shortened by 3 bases and J by 0 bases, with 12 bases between the two germline ends. This CDR3 comprises 16 residues. CDR3 sequence reads: CASSMPRGPSNQPQHF. The CDR3 region has the DNA TGTGCCAGTAGTATGCCCCGGGGGCCTAGCAATCAGCCCCAGCATTTT.

J is TRBJ2-7 and V is TRBV6-5; D unresolved. Trimming left V 0 bases short and J 12 bases short, with 9 bases between. The length of the CDR3 is 11 residues. Germline V gene lookup returns CDR1 MNHEY and CDR2 SVGAGI. The CDR3 bases are TGTGCCAGCAGTTACTCGAATATACGGTACTTC. This sequence encodes CASSYSNIRYF.

This clonotype was picked up a small number of times. This rearrangement joins TRBV20-1 to TRBJ2-5; the D call may be TRBD1 or TRBD2 (7 bases each). CDR1 DFQATT and CDR2 SNEGSKA come from the germline V gene (reference sequence). V was shortened by 0 bases and J by 5 bases, with 16 bases between the two germline ends. CDR3 length: 15 amino acids. The CDR3 DNA follows: TGCAGTGCTAGAGATCTCGGCAGGGGGGGGGAGACCCAGTACTTC. Translating gives CSARDLGRGGETQYF.

The table lists this clonotype with many counts. The rearrangement links TRBV6-1 to TRBJ1-1; D unclear. There are 14 residues in the CDR3. Between the trimmed V and J ends, which lost 2 bases and 6 bases, there was a span of 13 bases. Germline assignment: CDR1 MNHNS and CDR2 SASEGT. CDR3 nucleotide sequence: TGTGCCAGCAGTGAAATAGGCGGGCAATCTGAAGCTTTCTTT. It codes for CASSEIGGQSEAFF.

The CDR3 DNA is TGTGCCAGCAGTTACAAGCAGGGGGGGAACACTGAAGCTTTCTTT. Translated, it gives CASSYKQGGNTEAFF. The V and J genes are TRBV6-5 and TRBJ1-1; 7 bases fit TRBD1. Unmatched junction bases numbered 4, after V lost 2 bases and J lost 1 base. The CDR3 sequence is 15 residues long. CDR1 is MNHEY, CDR2 SVGAGI, per germline.

This rearrangement joins TRBV6-1 to TRBJ1-1; D gene unclear. Germline CDR1 and CDR2: MNHNS and SASEGT. CDR3 length: 13 residues. V was pared by 6 bases and J by 1 base, with 9 bases between. CDR3 region: CASRSTWNTEAFF. The CDR3 coding sequence is TGTGCCAGCAGATCAACATGGAACACTGAAGCTTTCTTT.

This clonotype appeared a few times. This chain connects TRBV6-5 to TRBJ1-6; D is unresolved. V gave up 0 bases and J gave up 11 bases, with 17 bases separating them. Germline V lookup: CDR1 MNHEY, CDR2 SVGAGI. The CDR3 spans 16 residues. The CDR3 region is CASSYSLRGGAAPLHF. The CDR3 DNA sequence: TGTGCCAGCAGTTACTCATTGCGGGGAGGAGCTGCACCCCTCCACTTT.

The J gene is TRBJ2-7, the V gene TRBV5-1, with 9 bases fitting TRBD1. The germline V gene encodes CDR1 SGHRS and CDR2 YFSETQ. The CDR3 contains 18 residues. The trim removed 0 bases at V and 2 bases at J, leaving 12 bases unmatched. The CDR3 protein is CASSLAPHGQGSTYEQYF. The DNA for the CDR3 is TGCGCCAGCAGCTTGGCCCCCCACGGACAGGGGTCAACCTACGAGCAGTACTTC. The full variable domain, in which reference TRBV5-1 and TRBJ2-7 provide the parts outside the CDR3, is KAGVTQTPRYLIKTRGQQVTLSCSPISGHRSVSWYQQTPGQGLQFLFEYFSETQRNKGNFPGRFSGRQFSNSRSEMNVSTLELGDSALYLCASSLAPHGQGSTYEQYFGPGTRLTVT.

The chain carries TRBV24-1 and TRBJ2-1; 9 bases match TRBD2. This CDR3 is 14 amino acids long. The germline CDR1 and CDR2 sequences are KGHDR and SFDVKD. Trimming removed 5 bases from V and 9 bases from J; junction bases left unmatched: 7. CDR3 protein: CATSGVSGSREQFF. For the CDR3, the DNA is TGTGCCACCAGTGGAGTTAGCGGGAGTCGTGAGCAGTTCTTC.

There are many counts of this clonotype. The V call is TRBV15, the J call TRBJ2-5; TRBD1 might be the D (5 bases). The CDR3 consists of 15 residues. Trimming removed 0 bases at V and 5 bases at J, with 13 bases between. The germline CDR1 and CDR2 sequences are LNHNV and YYDKDF (reference sequence). The CDR3 loop reads CATSRDAGAGETQYF. DNA for the CDR3: TGTGCCACCAGCAGAGATGCTGGGGCTGGGGAGACCCAGTACTTC.

The chain recombines TRBV30 with TRBJ2-7; D may be TRBD1 (6 bases). The CDR3 is 13 amino acids. The V gene's germline CDR1 is GTSNPN and CDR2 SVGIG (reference sequence). V was shortened by 3 bases and J by 2 bases, with 11 bases between the two germline ends. The CDR3 nucleotides are TGTGCCTGGAGCCCAGGGGCTACCTACGAGCAGTACTTC. Translation gives CAWSPGATYEQYF.

There are many counts of this clonotype. The V call is TRBV5-1, the J call TRBJ2-7; TRBD1 might be the D (5 bases). This CDR3 comprises 14 residues. The germline V and J ends were trimmed by 4 bases and 2 bases, with 13 bases remaining between them. The germline gives CDR1 SGHRS, CDR2 YFSETQ. The CDR3 DNA is TGCGCCAGCAGCGCCGGACAACTCGCCTACGAGCAGTACTTC. Protein product: CASSAGQLAYEQYF.

This clonotype was seen more than once but under ten times. The chain employs TRBV30 and TRBJ1-3; tentatively, D is TRBD1 (6 bases). Deletions cut 2 bases from V and 4 bases from J, with 18 bases between. The CDR3 contains 16 residues. The germline CDR1 and CDR2 sequences are GTSNPN and SVGIG (reference sequence). CDR3 nucleotides: TGTGCCTGGAGTAATTTAAACAGGGTTTCCGGAAACACCATATATTTT. Protein: CAWSNLNRVSGNTIYF.

This clonotype has a count of ten or more. The chain links TRBV6-5 to TRBJ1-5; D is unresolved. Deletions cut 4 bases from V and 1 base from J, with 14 bases between. From germline, CDR1 is MNHEY and CDR2 SVGAGI. The CDR3 totals 16 residues. CDR3 nucleotide sequence: TGTGCCAGCAGTTCCGGCGGAGGGTACAGCAATCAGCCCCAGCATTTT. Amino acids: CASSSGGGYSNQPQHF.

V and J are TRBV6-5 and TRBJ2-2; a weak D match, TRBD1 (6 bases). V was cut by 2 bases and J by 3 bases, with 10 bases left in between. The V gene's germline CDR1 is MNHEY and CDR2 SVGAGI. The CDR3 length is 15 residues. The CDR3 nucleotides read TGTGCCAGCAGTTACCGGACAGATCACACCGGGGAGCTGTTTTTT. Translating it yields CASSYRTDHTGELFF.

This clonotype occurred many times. The V gene is TRBV6-5, the J gene TRBJ2-6, with D possibly TRBD1 on 5 matching bases. This CDR3 has 14 amino acids. Germline V CDR1 and CDR2: MNHEY, SVGAGI. Trimming removed 2 bases from V and 3 bases from J, with 5 bases in between. CDR3 DNA sequence: TGTGCCAGCAGTTACAGGGGTGGGGCCAACGTCCTGACTTTC. Translating it yields CASSYRGGANVLTF.

The CDR3 region is CASSPGSGTQYF. The CDR3, as DNA: TGTGCCAGCAGCCCAGGATCCGGGACCCAGTACTTC. The chain couples TRBV7-2 to TRBJ2-5, with D hard to call. V was shortened by 5 bases and J by 7 bases, with 11 bases between the two germline ends. Germline CDR1 reads SGHTA; CDR2 reads FQGNSA. The CDR3 length is 12 residues.

The chain carries TRBV19 and TRBJ2-7, with D tentatively TRBD2 (6 bases). From germline, CDR1 is LNHDA and CDR2 SQIVND (reference sequence). CDR3 length equals 13 residues. V dropped 1 base and J dropped 5 bases, with 9 bases sitting between them. CDR3 amino acids: CASSIVGGNEQYF. Written as DNA, the CDR3 is TGTGCCAGTAGTATAGTAGGAGGGAACGAGCAGTACTTC.

This clonotype turned up a few times. The chain links TRBV18 to TRBJ1-1; maybe TRBD1 (5 bases). CDR1 is KGHSH, CDR2 LQKENI, per germline. V lost 1 base and J 2 bases, leaving 11 bases between the germline ends. There are 15 residues in the CDR3. CDR3 nucleotide sequence: TGTGCCAGCTCACCACGGGGGATGTCCAACACTGAAGCTTTCTTT. The encoded protein is CASSPRGMSNTEAFF. Looking up the rest from reference TRBV18 and TRBJ1-1 gives the full variable domain: NAGVMQNPRHLVRRRGQEARLRCSPMKGHSHVYWYRQLPEEGLKFMVYLQKENIIDESGMPKERFSAEFPKEGPSILRIQQVVRGDSAAYFCASSPRGMSNTEAFFGQGTRLTVV.

In this sample, this clonotype turned up many times. The CDR3 bases are TGTGCCAGTAGGGGACAGACTGAAGCTTTCTTT. It specifies CASRGQTEAFF. The J gene is TRBJ1-1, the V gene TRBV19; 7 nucleotides agree with TRBD1. The CDR3 sequence is 11 residues long. Germline V gene lookup returns CDR1 LNHDA and CDR2 SQIVND (reference sequence). With 6 bases clipped from V and 5 bases from J, the junction kept 0 bases outside the gene matches. The full variable domain, with the rest looked up from reference TRBV19 and TRBJ1-1, is DGGITQSPKYLFRKEGQNVTLSCEQNLNHDAMYWYRQDPGQGLRLIYYSQIVNDFQKGDIAEGYSVSREKKESFPLTVTSAQKNPTAFYLCASRGQTEAFFGQGTRLTVV.

The chain employs TRBV27 and TRBJ1-1, with TRBD1 as a possible D gene (6 bases). With 8 bases removed from V and 2 bases from J, the gap between germline ends came to 15 bases. CDR1 and CDR2 (germline): MNHEY, SMNVEV (reference sequence). This CDR3 region has 14 residues. CDR3 amino acids: CASFAGGPNTEAFF. CDR3 nucleotides: TGTGCCAGCTTTGCGGGGGGGCCTAACACTGAAGCTTTCTTT.